The 8 T cell receptor beta chains given below trace back to one sample, sequenced in a study of blood T cell repertoires in COVID-19 (dated by TCRdb to the early 2020s). Preparation of the library involved the immunoSEQ multiplex PCR assay. TCRdb's version of the immuneACCESS table is confined to in-frame rearrangements and falls short of the full clone set. An unresolved V gene accounts for under half of the shortfall where checked; the remainder is of unknown origin. Across this sample there are more than 15,000 clones, with roughly three quarters seen only once. In total, the top ten clones hold roughly 22% of the sample. The sequenced sample was peripheral blood. All receptors derive from a man aged 55 to 70 with active or convalescent COVID-19.

This clone occurred once. This chain joins TRBV5-1 and TRBJ1-1; no firm D call. The CDR3 has 15 amino acids. V lost 0 bases and J lost 0, with 9 bases in between. Germline CDR1 SGHRS, CDR2 YFSETQ. The CDR3 coding sequence is TGCGCCAGCAGCTTGGATCGCAGTGTGAACACTGAAGCTTTCTTT. Its protein is CASSLDRSVNTEAFF.

The sample holds a few counts of this clone. This chain connects TRBV7-9 to TRBJ1-1; no clear D. From germline, CDR1 is SEHNR and CDR2 FQNEAQ (reference sequence). The CDR3 extends over 13 amino acids. Trimming took 3 bases from V and 1 from J, leaving 6 bases between them. CDR3 protein: CASSFSGNTEAFF. CDR3 DNA sequence: TGTGCCAGCAGCTTCTCGGGGAACACTGAAGCTTTCTTT.

The chain links TRBV6-4 to TRBJ2-3, with 16 bases that match TRBD2. The CDR3 length is 16 residues. CDR1 and CDR2 (germline): MRHNA, SNTAGT. With 7 bases clipped from V and 3 bases from J, the junction kept 4 bases outside the gene matches. The CDR3 DNA reads as TGTGCCAGCACCCAGGGACTAGCGGGAGGGACAGATACGCAGTATTTT. Translating gives CASTQGLAGGTDTQYF.

CDR3 sequence: CASSIQGSNQPQHF. CDR3 DNA: TGTGCCAGCAGCATACAGGGAAGCAATCAGCCCCAGCATTTT. This chain connects TRBV2 to TRBJ1-5; possible D gene TRBD1, 6 bases. Trimming took 6 bases from V and 1 from J, leaving 10 bases between them. Germline V gives CDR1 SNHLY, CDR2 FYNNEI. The CDR3 totals 14 residues.

V usage is TRBV6-5 and J usage is TRBJ1-2; D not certain. Trimming removed 7 bases from V and 4 bases from J, with 13 bases in between. CDR3 size: 13 residues. The germline V gene encodes CDR1 MNHEY and CDR2 SVGAGI. CDR3 DNA sequence: TGTGCCAGCATGCCCCAGAGGGTCTATGGCTACACCTTC. Its translation is CASMPQRVYGYTF.

This clone is deemed large. The genes are TRBV21-1 and TRBJ1-1; the table's D call, TRBD1, has no DNA check behind it. TRBV21-1 is marked as a pseudogene. CDR3 size: 17 residues. CDR3 residues: CASSKGGQGAGIAEAFF. The CDR3 coding sequence is TGTGCCAGCAGCAAGGGGGGACAGGGGGCCGGGATCGCTGAAGCTTTCTTT.

The gene calls are TRBV2 and TRBJ2-2; 7 bases are a match to TRBD1. This CDR3 region has 15 residues. The germline gives CDR1 SNHLY, CDR2 FYNNEI. The J segment lost 6 bases and the V segment lost 5 bases, leaving 9 bases of the junction unmatched. The CDR3 nucleotides read TGTGCCAGCAGTACCGACAGGGCCGGGGCCGGGGAGCTGTTTTTT. Encoded protein: CASSTDRAGAGELFF.

The gene calls are TRBV7-3 and TRBJ2-7, with 9 bases fitting TRBD1. Trimming at V came to 5 bases and at J to 7 bases, leaving 6 bases not matched to a gene. The CDR3 totals 13 residues. Germline V lookup: CDR1 SGHTA, CDR2 FQGTGA. In DNA, the CDR3 is TGTGCCAGCAGCCAACAGGGGGCAGGGGAGCAGTACTTC. Residues: CASSQQGAGEQYF.